These T cell receptor beta chains were read from a single sample in a study of blood T cell repertoires in COVID-19. The assay was immunoSEQ multiplex PCR, and TCRdb's table has in-frame clones only and misses some. The sample yields roughly 160,000 clones, more than 65% seen once. The sequencing sample was made of peripheral blood. The receptors were sampled from an elderly woman with active or convalescent COVID-19. Both conserved end residues are part of each CDR3. D genes are given only for firm matches. Clone size is shown for a subset of rows, as once, few, many or a class of expanded clone.

size: -
D: TRBD1
V: TRBV10-3
J: TRBJ1-1
CDR3: CAINDRGGNTEAFF
DNA: TGTGCCATCAACGACAGGGGCGGAAACACTGAAGCTTTCTTT

size: -
D: -
V: TRBV25-1
J: TRBJ1-2
CDR3: CASSYPRGGAGDYGYTF
DNA: TGTGCCAGCAGTTACCCTCGGGGAGGGGCCGGGGACTATGGCTACACCTTC

size: -
D: TRBD1
V: TRBV2
J: TRBJ1-5
CDR3: CASRLTGGAGGNQPQHF
DNA: TGTGCCAGCAGACTAACAGGGGGCGCGGGGGGCAATCAGCCCCAGCATTTT

size: -
D: -
V: TRBV5-5
J: TRBJ1-5
CDR3: CASSLGAPNNQPQHF
DNA: TGTGCCAGCAGCTTGGGGGCACCGAACAATCAGCCCCAGCATTTT

size: -
D: TRBD1
V: TRBV27
J: TRBJ2-5
CDR3: CASSSSLVQGRETQYF
DNA: TGTGCCAGCAGTTCCTCCCTGGTACAGGGGAGAGAGACCCAGTACTTC

size: -
D: -
V: TRBV30
J: TRBJ1-3
CDR3: CAFALSSGNTIYF
DNA: TGTGCCTTCGCGCTAAGCTCTGGAAACACCATATATTTT

size: -
D: -
V: TRBV6-6
J: TRBJ2-1
CDR3: CASSYGGAGDNEQFF
DNA: TGTGCCAGCAGTTACGGGGGGGCGGGCGACAATGAGCAGTTCTTC

size: -
D: -
V: TRBV5-6
J: TRBJ2-5
CDR3: CASSLSKALTRETQYF
DNA: TGTGCCAGCAGCTTATCCAAGGCCCTAACGCGGGAGACCCAGTACTTC

size: -
D: -
V: TRBV5-1
J: TRBJ2-5
CDR3: CASSLTPGGDQYF
DNA: TGCGCCAGCAGCTTGACCCCCGGGGGAGACCAGTACTTC

size: -
D: -
V: TRBV14
J: TRBJ1-1
CDR3: CASSPDSRTEAFF
DNA: TGTGCCAGCAGCCCGGACAGTAGAACTGAAGCTTTCTTT

size: -
D: TRBD2
V: TRBV5-1
J: TRBJ2-1
CDR3: CASSGGDRGNEQFF
DNA: TGCGCCAGCAGCGGGGGGGACCGCGGGAATGAGCAGTTCTTC

size: -
D: -
V: TRBV7-8
J: TRBJ2-1
CDR3: CASSPLNPGIVNEQFF
DNA: TGTGCCAGCAGCCCCCTCAATCCGGGGATAGTTAATGAGCAGTTCTTC

size: -
D: -
V: TRBV10-2
J: TRBJ2-7
CDR3: CASSERRYEQYF
DNA: TGCGCCAGCAGTGAGAGGCGGTACGAGCAGTACTTC

size: -
D: -
V: TRBV5-3
J: TRBJ1-5
CDR3: CAPRDRNQPQHF
DNA: TGTGCCCCGAGAGACAGGAATCAGCCCCAGCATTTT

size: -
D: TRBD2
V: TRBV5-1
J: TRBJ2-7
CDR3: CASSLGSPRGGEQYF
DNA: TGCGCCAGCAGCTTGGGTAGTCCCCGGGGGGGCGAGCAGTACTTC

size: few
D: TRBD1
V: TRBV18
J: TRBJ1-5
CDR3: CASSRDRMGNQPQHF
DNA: TGTGCCAGCTCACGGGACAGGATGGGCAATCAGCCCCAGCATTTT

size: -
D: -
V: TRBV19
J: TRBJ1-6
CDR3: CASSIFGQRNSPLHF
DNA: TGTGCCAGTAGTATATTCGGACAGAGAAATTCACCCCTCCACTTT

size: -
D: -
V: TRBV2
J: TRBJ1-1
CDR3: CASRKRVLTPEAFF
DNA: TGTGCCAGCCGTAAGAGGGTGCTTACTCCTGAAGCTTTCTTT

size: -
D: TRBD1
V: TRBV7-9
J: TRBJ2-7
CDR3: CASSSTGGRIYEQYF
DNA: TGTGCCAGCAGCTCGACAGGGGGAAGAATCTACGAGCAGTACTTC

size: -
D: -
V: TRBV2
J: TRBJ2-7
CDR3: CASSEQGYEQYF
DNA: TGTGCCAGCAGTGAACAGGGCTACGAGCAGTACTTC

size: -
D: -
V: TRBV5-1
J: TRBJ1-4
CDR3: CASSPFPQATNEKLFF
DNA: TGCGCCAGCAGCCCTTTCCCCCAAGCGACTAATGAAAAACTGTTTTTT

size: once
D: -
V: TRBV11-2
J: TRBJ1-1
CDR3: CASSLRGSTEAFF
DNA: TGTGCCAGCAGCTTACGCGGGAGCACTGAAGCTTTCTTT

size: -
D: TRBD2
V: TRBV9
J: TRBJ2-5
CDR3: CASSVPSGLAGETQYF
DNA: TGTGCCAGCAGTGTCCCCTCGGGACTAGCGGGGGAGACCCAGTACTTC

size: -
D: -
V: TRBV28
J: TRBJ2-2
CDR3: CASTDTRNTGELFF
DNA: TGTGCCAGCACCGACACTAGAAACACCGGGGAGCTGTTTTTT

size: -
D: -
V: TRBV6-6
J: TRBJ2-5
CDR3: CASIPSGQETQYF
DNA: TGTGCCAGCATCCCGAGCGGGCAAGAGACCCAGTACTTC

size: once
D: TRBD1
V: TRBV3-1/TRBV3-2
J: TRBJ1-5
CDR3: CASSQDGTGYQPQHF
DNA: TGTGCCAGCAGCCAAGATGGGACAGGCTATCAGCCCCAGCATTTT

size: -
D: TRBD1
V: TRBV5-1
J: TRBJ1-1
CDR3: CASSWDRDTEAFF
DNA: TGCGCCAGCAGCTGGGACAGGGACACTGAAGCTTTCTTT

size: -
D: TRBD2
V: TRBV5-1
J: TRBJ2-5
CDR3: CASSLTSGQETQYF
DNA: TGCGCCAGCAGCCTTACTAGCGGCCAAGAGACCCAGTACTTC

size: -
D: TRBD1
V: TRBV11-2
J: TRBJ1-5
CDR3: CASSLDRASNQPQHF
DNA: TGTGCCAGCAGCTTGGACAGGGCTAGCAATCAGCCCCAGCATTTT

size: once
D: TRBD1
V: TRBV20-1
J: TRBJ2-7
CDR3: CSASKGAGEDYEQYF
DNA: TGCAGTGCTAGTAAGGGGGCAGGGGAAGACTACGAGCAGTACTTC

size: -
D: -
V: TRBV5-8
J: TRBJ1-1
CDR3: CASSFWQNTEAFF
DNA: TGTGCCAGCAGCTTTTGGCAGAACACTGAAGCTTTCTTT

size: -
D: TRBD2
V: TRBV5-1
J: TRBJ2-3
CDR3: CASSTLAGDADTQYF
DNA: TGCGCCAGCAGTACCCTAGCGGGAGACGCAGATACGCAGTATTTT

size: -
D: TRBD1
V: TRBV5-1
J: TRBJ2-7
CDR3: CASSLVGQSYEQYF
DNA: TGCGCCAGCAGCTTGGTGGGACAGTCCTACGAGCAGTACTTC

size: -
D: TRBD2
V: TRBV6-2/TRBV6-3
J: TRBJ2-5
CDR3: CASSLAGGGTQYF
DNA: TGTGCCAGCAGTCTAGCGGGAGGGGGGACCCAGTACTTC

size: -
D: -
V: TRBV6-5
J: TRBJ2-1
CDR3: CASRPPGSIYNEQFF
DNA: TGTGCCAGCAGACCGCCGGGATCAATCTACAATGAGCAGTTCTTC

size: -
D: TRBD2
V: TRBV2
J: TRBJ2-3
CDR3: CASSRAAGRATDTQYF
DNA: TGTGCCAGCAGTAGGGCAGCGGGAAGGGCGACAGATACGCAGTATTTT

size: once
D: TRBD1
V: TRBV5-4
J: TRBJ1-1
CDR3: CASSRQGALTEAFF
DNA: TGTGCCAGCAGCCGACAGGGGGCGCTCACTGAAGCTTTCTTT

size: -
D: TRBD2
V: TRBV5-1
J: TRBJ2-1
CDR3: CASSPGVAGGQYNEQFF
DNA: TGCGCCAGCAGCCCGGGAGTAGCGGGAGGGCAGTACAATGAGCAGTTCTTC

size: -
D: -
V: TRBV5-1
J: TRBJ2-3
CDR3: CASSLDGGKDTQYF
DNA: TGCGCCAGCAGCTTGGATGGGGGGAAGGATACGCAGTATTTT

size: -
D: -
V: TRBV28
J: TRBJ1-2
CDR3: CASSPSNYGYTF
DNA: TGTGCCAGCAGTCCTAGCAACTATGGCTACACCTTC

size: -
D: -
V: TRBV6-5
J: TRBJ2-4
CDR3: CASSYSHRRNIQYF
DNA: TGTGCCAGCAGTTACTCTCACAGAAGAAACATTCAGTACTTC

size: -
D: -
V: TRBV5-1
J: TRBJ2-7
CDR3: CASSSIGGDRDEQYF
DNA: TGCGCCAGCAGCTCAATCGGCGGGGATCGGGACGAGCAGTACTTC

size: few
D: -
V: TRBV7-9
J: TRBJ1-5
CDR3: CASSPNSNQPQHF
DNA: TGTGCCAGCAGCCCAAATAGCAATCAGCCCCAGCATTTT

size: -
D: -
V: TRBV19
J: TRBJ2-7
CDR3: CASSGGAGWAYEQYF
DNA: TGTGCCAGTAGCGGCGGGGCCGGTTGGGCGTACGAGCAGTACTTC

size: -
D: -
V: TRBV6-5
J: TRBJ1-1
CDR3: CASRTAEAFF
DNA: TGTGCCAGCAGGACAGCTGAAGCTTTCTTT

size: once
D: -
V: TRBV7-9
J: TRBJ1-5
CDR3: CASSLGVNQPQHF
DNA: TGTGCCAGCAGTTTAGGAGTTAATCAGCCCCAGCATTTT

size: -
D: TRBD1
V: TRBV24-1
J: TRBJ1-3
CDR3: CATSDSRGGNTIYF
DNA: TGTGCCACCAGTGATTCCAGGGGGGGAAACACCATATATTTT

size: once
D: -
V: TRBV6-5
J: TRBJ1-1
CDR3: CASSYGLWNTEAFF
DNA: TGTGCCAGCAGTTATGGACTATGGAACACTGAAGCTTTCTTT

size: -
D: TRBD1
V: TRBV4-2
J: TRBJ1-5
CDR3: CASSRELQGYSNQPQHF
DNA: TGTGCCAGCAGCAGGGAATTACAGGGGTATAGCAATCAGCCCCAGCATTTT

size: -
D: -
V: TRBV25-1
J: TRBJ1-1
CDR3: CASNPLQGQGTEAFF
DNA: TGTGCCAGCAACCCCCTTCAGGGTCAGGGCACTGAAGCTTTCTTT

size: -
D: TRBD2
V: TRBV5-1
J: TRBJ2-7
CDR3: CASQLAGGTYEQYF
DNA: TGCGCCAGCCAACTAGCGGGGGGCACCTACGAGCAGTACTTC

size: large
D: TRBD1
V: TRBV28
J: TRBJ2-7
CDR3: CASSFRDRYYEQYF
DNA: TGTGCCAGCAGTTTTCGGGACAGGTACTACGAGCAGTACTTC

size: -
D: -
V: TRBV29-1
J: TRBJ2-5
CDR3: CSAVTYEETQYF
DNA: TGCAGCGCCGTTACTTACGAAGAGACCCAGTACTTC

size: -
D: TRBD1
V: TRBV6-4
J: TRBJ2-7
CDR3: CASSETGEGEQYF
DNA: TGTGCCAGCAGTGAGACAGGGGAAGGCGAGCAGTACTTC

size: -
D: TRBD1
V: TRBV6-6
J: TRBJ1-4
CDR3: CASNSARGNEKLFF
DNA: TGTGCCAGCAACTCTGCCAGGGGGAATGAAAAACTGTTTTTT

size: -
D: -
V: TRBV19
J: TRBJ1-5
CDR3: CASSTADSRGWPQHF
DNA: TGTGCCAGTAGTACCGCGGACAGCCGGGGTTGGCCCCAGCATTTT

size: -
D: -
V: TRBV3-1/TRBV3-2
J: TRBJ2-3
CDR3: CASSQDRVADTQYF
DNA: TGTGCCAGCAGCCAAGACAGGGTCGCAGATACGCAGTATTTT

size: -
D: -
V: TRBV20-1
J: TRBJ2-5
CDR3: CSRRQGETQYF
DNA: TGCAGTCGGCGGCAGGGGGAGACCCAGTACTTC